Listed here are 28 T cell receptor beta chains from one sample, sequenced in a study of T cell changes during pregnancy in multiple sclerosis (dated by TCRdb to between 2018 and 2020). The protocol used for the library was the immunoSEQ multiplex PCR assay. TCRdb retrieved this table from immuneACCESS and kept in-frame rearrangements only. Not all clones are present; in checked studies, unresolved V genes account for under half, and no reason is known for the remainder. In this sample the table shows approximately 40,000 clones, more than 85% of which occur a single time. The biggest ten clones account for more than 5% of the sample. The starting material was CD8+ T cells from peripheral blood mononuclear cells, obtained in the third trimester of pregnancy. The receptors were gathered from a female donor with multiple sclerosis, enrolled in a pregnancy study.

The rearrangement links TRBV27 to TRBJ2-7; 8 nucleotides align to TRBD1. CDR3 size: 18 residues. Germline V gene data show CDR1 as MNHEY and CDR2 as SMNVEV (reference sequence). The ends lost 0 bases at V and 3 bases at J; junction bases unmatched: 13. CDR3 coding DNA: TGTGCCAGCAGTTTATCGGGCAGGGGGCAAACCTACCACTACGAGCAGTACTTC. It translates to CASSLSGRGQTYHYEQYF.

This chain joins TRBV10-3 and TRBJ1-2; possibly TRBD1 for D (5 bases). Between the trimmed V and J ends, which lost 4 bases and 3 bases, there was a span of 6 bases. Germline assignment: CDR1 ENHRY and CDR2 SYGVKD. This CDR3 comprises 12 residues. The CDR3 protein is CAISVGDYGYTF. CDR3 nucleotides: TGTGCCATCAGTGTAGGGGACTATGGCTACACCTTC.

This clone was found once. The J gene is TRBJ2-7, the V gene TRBV11-2; unclear D gene. V lost 2 bases and J lost 6, with 8 bases in between. The germline CDR1 and CDR2 sequences are SGHAT and FQNNGV. The CDR3 sequence is 12 residues long. The CDR3 is CASSLLSLEQYF. CDR3 sequence (DNA): TGTGCCAGCAGCTTACTCTCACTCGAGCAGTACTTC.

CDR3 residues: CASSERDTSNYGYTF. The CDR3 DNA sequence: TGTGCCAGCAGTGAGAGGGACACTTCTAACTATGGCTACACCTTC. The chain has TRBV6-1 and TRBJ1-2, with D possibly being TRBD1 (6 bases). The germline V and J ends were trimmed by 3 bases and 0 bases, with 11 bases remaining between them. Germline assignment: CDR1 MNHNS and CDR2 SASEGT. This CDR3 has 15 residues.

The rearrangement uses TRBV7-2 and TRBJ2-7; 7 nucleotides agree with TRBD2. The germline gives CDR1 SGHTA, CDR2 FQGNSA. The J segment lost 0 bases and the V segment lost 5 bases, leaving 4 bases of the junction unmatched. CDR3 length: 14 residues. DNA for the CDR3: TGTGCCAGCAGCCCCGGCGGGAGCTCCTACGAGCAGTACTTC. Encoded protein: CASSPGGSSYEQYF.

This clone is medium-sized by share. The J gene is TRBJ1-4, the V gene TRBV5-6; possibly TRBD1 for D (6 bases). Germline CDR1 SGHDT, CDR2 YYEEEE. CDR3 size: 14 residues. Trimming took 3 bases from V and 6 from J, leaving 12 bases between them. The CDR3 DNA sequence: TGTGCCAGCAGCTGGGGGGGGGCGGATGAAAAACTGTTTTTT. This gives the protein CASSWGGADEKLFF. Full variable domain (rest looked up from reference TRBV5-6 and TRBJ1-4): DAGVTQSPTHLIKTRGQQVTLRCSPKSGHDTVSWYQQALGQGPQFIFQYYEEEERQRGNFPDRFSGHQFPNYSSELNVNALLLGDSALYLCASSWGGADEKLFFGSGTQLSVL.

The rearrangement links TRBV6-5 to TRBJ2-7; TRBD2 might be the D (5 bases). CDR1 and CDR2 from the germline V gene are MNHEY and SVGAGI. This CDR3 has 15 residues. V was cut by 5 bases and J by 3 bases, with 17 bases left in between. The CDR3 sequence: CASSQEDSSHYEQYF. The CDR3 coding sequence is TGTGCCAGCAGTCAAGAGGACTCCAGCCACTACGAGCAGTACTTC.

This chain links TRBV30 with TRBJ2-7; D may be TRBD1 (6 bases). CDR3 length: 14 residues. Per germline, CDR1 GTSNPN and CDR2 SVGIG (reference sequence). V was trimmed by 4 bases and J by 3 bases, leaving 16 bases between them. CDR3 in DNA: TGTGCCTGGAATACCGGGACATATAGCTACGAGCAGTACTTC. Translating it yields CAWNTGTYSYEQYF.

The rearrangement links TRBV29-1 to TRBJ2-7; 8 nucleotides align to TRBD2. Germline V gene lookup returns CDR1 SQVTM and CDR2 ANQGSEA. Trimming at V came to 3 bases and at J to 7 bases, leaving 14 bases not matched to a gene. This CDR3 has 15 residues. The DNA for the CDR3 is TGCAGCGTTGAGACCGGCCAGCGGGAGACGTGGGAGCAGTACTTC. Protein: CSVETGQRETWEQYF.

The chain uses TRBV29-1 and TRBJ2-7, with 7 nucleotides matching TRBD2. Germline CDR1 and CDR2: SQVTM and ANQGSEA. This CDR3 is built from 13 residues. The V segment lost 3 bases and the J segment 2 bases; nucleotides outside the gene matches: 4. CDR3 in amino acids: CSVEGRETYEQYF. The CDR3 DNA follows: TGCAGCGTTGAGGGGCGGGAGACCTACGAGCAGTACTTC.

J is TRBJ1-2 and V is TRBV4-3; TRBD1 agrees at 7 bases. Germline CDR1 and CDR2: LGHNA and YSLEER. The CDR3 consists of 12 residues. The J segment lost 11 bases and the V segment lost 1 base, leaving 4 bases of the junction unmatched. For the CDR3, the DNA is TGCGCCAGCAGCCAAGGACAGGGCCCATACACCTTC. Its protein product is CASSQGQGPYTF.

The chain combines TRBV6-1 with TRBJ2-7; D uncertain. V lost 3 bases and J 1 base, leaving 10 bases between the germline ends. CDR1 and CDR2 (germline): MNHNS, SASEGT. The CDR3 consists of 14 residues. The CDR3 sequence is CASSDFLSSYEQYF. As DNA, the CDR3 is TGTGCCAGCAGTGACTTTCTTTCGTCCTACGAGCAGTACTTC.

The chain has TRBV27 and TRBJ2-5; TRBD1 might be the D (5 bases). V lost 1 base to trimming and J lost 2 bases, with 14 bases between them. Germline V gives CDR1 MNHEY, CDR2 SMNVEV (reference sequence). The CDR3 extends over 16 amino acids. DNA for the CDR3: TGTGCCAGCAGTTTATTAGGGGTCCCCAGGCAAGAGACCCAGTACTTC. Protein product: CASSLLGVPRQETQYF.

J is TRBJ2-7 and V is TRBV7-9, with D maybe TRBD1 (5 bases). This CDR3 contains 15 residues. V lost 5 bases and J lost 2, with 16 bases in between. CDR1 is SEHNR, CDR2 FQNEAQ, per germline (reference sequence). Written as DNA, the CDR3 is TGTGCCAGCAGCGTGTCGTGGGGCCTAACCTACGAGCAGTACTTC. It specifies CASSVSWGLTYEQYF.

The CDR3 DNA sequence: TGTGCCAGTAGTATGAGGCACAATGAGCAGTTCTTC. Its protein product is CASSMRHNEQFF. The chain carries TRBV19 and TRBJ2-1; unclear D gene. Germline V gives CDR1 LNHDA, CDR2 SQIVND (reference sequence). This CDR3 spans 12 amino acids. V lost 3 bases to trimming and J lost 5 bases, with 5 bases between them.

This chain connects TRBV11-3 to TRBJ2-1; possible D gene TRBD2, 6 bases. Germline CDR1 SGHNT, CDR2 YENEEA. Trimming took 5 bases from V and 4 from J, leaving 18 bases between them. CDR3 length: 16 residues. The CDR3 spells CASSLSERVSYNEQFF. The CDR3 DNA reads as TGTGCCAGCAGCCTATCCGAGCGGGTGAGTTACAATGAGCAGTTCTTC.

V is TRBV5-5 and J is TRBJ1-1; D is unresolved. The CDR3 is 16 residues long. The ends were cut back, 4 bases at V and 3 bases at J, with 19 bases in the middle. Germline lookup yields CDR1 SGHKS and CDR2 YYEKEE (reference sequence). As DNA, the CDR3 is TGTGCCAGCAGCAAAATGGTAAGGGAGGTCGACACTGAAGCTTTCTTT. Translated, it gives CASSKMVREVDTEAFF.

The CDR3 nucleotides read TGTGCCAGCAGTGAGTGGGCGATAGGTGACCAAGAGACCCAGTACTTC. It translates to CASSEWAIGDQETQYF. This sequence joins TRBV25-1 and TRBJ2-5; no reliable D call. Germline loops: CDR1 MGHDK, CDR2 SYGVNS. This CDR3 region has 16 residues. Trimming took 3 bases from V and 0 from J, leaving 14 bases between them.

This rearrangement joins TRBV6-1 to TRBJ1-2; 10 bases align to TRBD1. Germline-derived CDR1 and CDR2 are MNHNS and SASEGT. The CDR3 loop spans 13 amino acids. Trimming removed 7 bases from V and 8 bases from J; junction bases left unmatched: 7. The CDR3 DNA is TGTGCCAGCATGGGACAGGGGATTAGCGGCTACACCTTC. This gives the protein CASMGQGISGYTF.

This rearrangement joins TRBV6-5 to TRBJ2-7; D not resolved. CDR3 size: 14 residues. Per the germline V gene, CDR1 is MNHEY and CDR2 is SVGAGI. Trimming stripped 0 bases from V and 6 bases from J, with 12 bases between. CDR3 in DNA: TGTGCCAGCAGTTACTCGGGCGAAACTGTCGAGCAGTACTTC. Amino acid sequence: CASSYSGETVEQYF.

The count of this clone is one. The chain employs TRBV11-2 and TRBJ2-4; the D gene is possibly TRBD1 (5 bases). Germline V gene lookup returns CDR1 SGHAT and CDR2 FQNNGV. V gave up 4 bases and J gave up 15 bases, with 16 bases separating them. This CDR3 is built from 12 residues. The DNA for the CDR3 is TGTGCCAGCAGCTCACTGAACAGGCTTGGGTACTTC. This translates into CASSSLNRLGYF.

The rearrangement uses TRBV30 and TRBJ2-7; 8 nucleotides align to TRBD2. Per the germline V gene, CDR1 is GTSNPN and CDR2 is SVGIG (reference sequence). The CDR3 has 13 amino acids. The trim removed 3 bases at V and 3 bases at J, leaving 4 bases unmatched. CDR3 sequence: CAWSASGSYEQYF. The CDR3 DNA is TGTGCCTGGAGCGCAAGCGGGAGCTACGAGCAGTACTTC. Full variable domain (outside the CDR3, taken from reference TRBV30 and TRBJ2-7): SQTIHQWPATLVQPVGSPLSLECTVEGTSNPNLYWYRQAAGRGLQLLFYSVGIGQISSEVPQNLSASRPQDRQFILSSKKLLLSDSGFYLCAWSASGSYEQYFGPGTRLTVT.

J is TRBJ2-7 and V is TRBV4-3, with 7 bases that match TRBD1. V trimming: 0 bases; J trimming: 2 bases; junction bases outside the gene matches: 7. The V gene's germline CDR1 is LGHNA and CDR2 YSLEER. The CDR3 length is 16 residues. The DNA for the CDR3 is TGCGCCAGCAGCCAAGATTTGTCAGGGGGTCCCTACGAGCAGTACTTC. This encodes CASSQDLSGGPYEQYF.

The chain is built from TRBV28 and TRBJ1-1, with 10 bases identical to TRBD1. This CDR3 spans 15 amino acids. The V segment lost 0 bases and the J segment 5 bases; nucleotides outside the gene matches: 3. Germline CDR1 reads MDHEN; CDR2 reads SYDVKM. The CDR3 reads CASSLWDRGGTEAFF. CDR3 nucleotides: TGTGCCAGCAGTTTATGGGACAGGGGGGGGACTGAAGCTTTCTTT.

Of note for this clone: A much larger clone lies one base from this, so it may be a read error. J is TRBJ2-7 and V is TRBV7-2; 12 nucleotides align to TRBD2. The CDR3 is 15 amino acids. Trimming took 6 bases from V and 3 from J; bases not matched to a gene: 6. Germline lookup yields CDR1 SGHTA and CDR2 FQGNSA. Written as DNA, the CDR3 is TGTGCCAGCAGTCCGACTAGCGGGAGTTTCTACGAGCAGTACTTC. This codes for CASSPTSGSFYEQYF.

The genes are TRBV4-2 and TRBJ2-7; D is possibly TRBD1 (6 bases). CDR3 length equals 13 residues. The germline gives CDR1 LGHNA, CDR2 YNFKEQ. Trimming removed 1 base at V and 7 bases at J, with 11 bases between. The CDR3 sequence: CASSQGPDREQYF. The CDR3 DNA follows: TGTGCCAGCAGCCAAGGCCCCGACAGGGAGCAGTACTTC.

As to this clone: Other DNA sequences from this sample encode an identical CDR3 as well. The V and J genes are TRBV28 and TRBJ2-5, with TRBD1 identical over 7 bases. Germline V lookup: CDR1 MDHEN, CDR2 SYDVKM. This CDR3 contains 14 residues. The J segment lost 2 bases and the V segment lost 6 bases, leaving 6 bases of the junction unmatched. CDR3 sequence: CASSPGTEQETQYF. DNA for the CDR3: TGTGCCAGCAGCCCCGGGACAGAACAAGAGACCCAGTACTTC. The whole variable domain, remainder taken from reference TRBV28 and TRBJ2-5, is DVKVTQSSRYLVKRTGEKVFLECVQDMDHENMFWYRQDPGLGLRLIYFSYDVKMKEKGDIPEGYSVSREKKERFSLILESASTNQTSMYLCASSPGTEQETQYFGPGTRLLVL.

This clone was observed once. The V call is TRBV10-3, the J call TRBJ2-3, with 8 bases fitting TRBD2. The CDR3 contains 18 residues. The germline gives CDR1 ENHRY, CDR2 SYGVKD. The V segment lost 0 bases and the J segment 0 bases; nucleotides outside the gene matches: 8. CDR3 loop: CAISESIAASGSTDTQYF. CDR3 nucleotides: TGTGCCATCAGTGAGTCGATTGCGGCTAGCGGGAGCACAGATACGCAGTATTTT.